A single sample is the source of the 32 T cell receptor beta chains below, sequenced in a study of blood T cell repertoires in COVID-19. Sequencing used immunoSEQ multiplex PCR; TCRdb keeps in-frame clones, though not all of them. The data show tens of thousands of clones, about 91% seen once. Sequencing used peripheral blood. These receptors were taken from a human donor in a cohort sampled during active COVID-19.

The genes are TRBV27 and TRBJ1-5; 7 positions match TRBD1. The CDR3 is 14 residues long. Germline V gene data show CDR1 as MNHEY and CDR2 as SMNVEV (reference sequence). V shed 5 bases and J 2 bases; nucleotides not matched to a gene: 3. The CDR3 DNA reads TGTGCCAGCAGTCCCGACAGGGGCAATCAGCCCCAGCATTTT. It codes for CASSPDRGNQPQHF.

In this sample, this clone turned up once. This chain uses TRBV3-1 (or the pseudogene TRBV3-2) with TRBJ2-3; TRBD2 might be the D (7 bases). CDR3 length: 16 residues. V lost 0 bases, J lost 5 bases, and 15 bases lay in between. Germline loops: CDR1 LGHDT, CDR2 YNNKEL (reference sequence). As DNA, the CDR3 is TGTGCCAGCAGCCAAGAATTGGGGGGGGCAAGAGATACGCAGTATTTT. Protein product: CASSQELGGARDTQYF.

V is TRBV3-1 (or the pseudogene TRBV3-2) and J is TRBJ1-1; tentatively, D is TRBD1 (5 bases). Germline V gene lookup returns CDR1 LGHDT and CDR2 YNNKEL (reference sequence). The CDR3 has 17 amino acids. V was trimmed by 1 base and J by 1 base, leaving 16 bases between them. As DNA, the CDR3 is TGTGCCAGCAGCCAAGCGACGCAGGGTTCGAGGAACACTGAAGCTTTCTTT. Translating gives CASSQATQGSRNTEAFF.

The chain couples TRBV30 to TRBJ2-1, with 13 bases aligning to TRBD2. V shed 2 bases, J shed 7 bases, and the junction held 5 bases outside the gene matches. This CDR3 has 15 residues. Germline V CDR1 and CDR2: GTSNPN, SVGIG (reference sequence). As DNA, the CDR3 is TGTGCCTGGAGTAGAGGACTAGCGGGAGTTAATGAGCAGTTCTTC. Amino acids: CAWSRGLAGVNEQFF.

The chain uses TRBV29-1 and TRBJ2-5, with TRBD1 identical over 9 bases. The germline CDR1 and CDR2 sequences are SQVTM and ANQGSEA. There are 12 residues in the CDR3. The V and J ends lost 6 bases and 5 bases, in that order; junction bases with no gene match: 4. CDR3 sequence: CSVNRGRETQYF. CDR3 DNA: TGCAGCGTAAACAGGGGGCGGGAGACCCAGTACTTC.

The CDR3 DNA follows: TGTGCCAGCAGGGGACAGCCTATCAATCAGCCCCAGCATTTT. It yields the protein CASRGQPINQPQHF. This rearrangement joins TRBV6-4 to TRBJ1-5; 7 nucleotides line up with TRBD1. CDR3 size: 14 residues. Germline loops: CDR1 MRHNA, CDR2 SNTAGT. V lost 6 bases, J lost 3 bases, and 5 bases stayed unmatched.

The J gene is TRBJ1-1, the V gene TRBV28; D is undetermined. The CDR3 covers 11 residues. Per the germline V gene, CDR1 is MDHEN and CDR2 is SYDVKM. V lost 6 bases and J lost 8, with 10 bases in between. The CDR3 spells CASSLALEAFF. The CDR3 nucleotides are TGTGCCAGCAGCCTAGCCCTCGAAGCTTTCTTT.

This clone came up once. The chain combines TRBV5-1 with TRBJ2-5; the D gene is possibly TRBD1 (5 bases). The CDR3 spans 13 residues. Trimming stripped 0 bases from V and 3 bases from J, with 6 bases between. Per germline, CDR1 SGHRS and CDR2 YFSETQ. This CDR3 reads CASSLGQKETQYF. CDR3 in DNA: TGCGCCAGCAGCTTGGGACAGAAAGAGACCCAGTACTTC.

This clone has more than one count but fewer than ten. The J gene is TRBJ1-2, the V gene TRBV25-1; 9 bases are shared with TRBD1. The CDR3 sequence is 12 residues long. J lost 11 bases, V lost 6 bases, and 7 bases had no gene match. Germline CDR1 and CDR2: MGHDK and SYGVNS. The CDR3 is CASSPGQGVYTF. DNA for the CDR3: TGTGCCAGCAGCCCGGGACAGGGTGTATACACCTTC.

The chain has TRBV10-3 and TRBJ2-3, with 11 nucleotides matching TRBD2. Germline CDR1 reads ENHRY; CDR2 reads SYGVKD. With 6 bases clipped from V and 5 bases from J, the junction kept 4 bases outside the gene matches. The CDR3 sequence is 14 residues long. CDR3 coding DNA: TGTGCCATCAGAGACGGACTAGCGGGAGATACGCAGTATTTT. Encoded protein: CAIRDGLAGDTQYF.

This clone showed up just a few times. This chain links TRBV19 with TRBJ1-2; no clear D. Deletions cut 5 bases from V and 1 base from J, with 17 bases between. This CDR3 has 16 residues. Germline CDR1 is LNHDA and CDR2 is SQIVND (reference sequence). Here the CDR3 reads CASSATTLLVNYGYTF. The CDR3 DNA follows: TGTGCCAGTAGTGCCACGACACTGCTCGTTAACTATGGCTACACCTTC.

For this clone: Within the sample, other DNA sequences also encode this same CDR3. The chain has TRBV7-2 and TRBJ2-1, with D possibly being TRBD2 (5 bases). There are 15 residues in the CDR3. Trimming shortened V by 3 bases and J by 0 bases, and 9 bases separated the two germline ends. CDR1 SGHTA and CDR2 FQGNSA come from the germline V gene. The CDR3 coding sequence is TGTGCCAGCAGCTTGGGCGGGCCCTCCTACAATGAGCAGTTCTTC. This sequence encodes CASSLGGPSYNEQFF.

This chain links TRBV18 with TRBJ1-4; 10 bases align to TRBD1. With V trimmed by 0 bases and J by 12 bases, 7 bases remained unmatched. This CDR3 contains 15 residues. Germline CDR1 KGHSH, CDR2 LQKENI. DNA for the CDR3: TGTGCCAGCTCACCACCGGGACAGGGGATCAGGGAACTGTTTTTT. Translation gives CASSPPGQGIRELFF.

On this clone itself: A junction end diverges from the germline sequence, so it may reflect a read error. The chain employs TRBV7-7 and TRBJ2-1; 9 bases fit TRBD2. The CDR3 is made up of 15 amino acids. From germline, CDR1 is SSHAT and CDR2 FNYEAQ (reference sequence). The CDR3 coding sequence is TGTGCTAGCAGCTTAGCGACTAGCGGACACAATGAGCAGTTCTTC. It codes for CASSLATSGHNEQFF. Variable domain in full (rest from reference TRBV7-7 and TRBJ2-1): GAGVSQSPRYKVTKRGQDVTLRCDPISSHATLYWYQQALGQGPEFLTYFNYEAQPDKSGLPSDRFSAERPEGSISTLTIQRTEQRDSAMYRCASSLATSGHNEQFFGPGTRLTVL.

The rearrangement uses TRBV3-1 (or the pseudogene TRBV3-2) and TRBJ1-1, with no clear D. The CDR3 totals 14 residues. Germline CDR1 is LGHDT and CDR2 is YNNKEL (reference sequence). V was pared by 0 bases and J by 0 bases, with 5 bases between. In DNA form, the CDR3 reads TGTGCCAGCAGCCAAGAACGGGTGAACACTGAAGCTTTCTTT. Its translation: CASSQERVNTEAFF.

The V call is TRBV28, the J call TRBJ1-3; possibly TRBD1 for D (6 bases). Trimming took 10 bases from V and 0 from J, leaving 16 bases between them. The CDR3 spans 15 residues. Germline CDR1 reads MDHEN; CDR2 reads SYDVKM. CDR3 region: CATTTGDNSGNTIYF. The CDR3 DNA reads as TGTGCCACCACTACCGGGGACAACTCTGGAAACACCATATATTTT.

The chain combines TRBV7-2 with TRBJ2-2; TRBD1 might be the D (5 bases). V dropped 5 bases and J dropped 6 bases, with 7 bases sitting between them. Germline CDR1 is SGHTA and CDR2 is FQGNSA. The CDR3 runs 12 residues. As DNA, the CDR3 is TGTGCCAGCAGCCCAGGGTCCGGGGAGCTGTTTTTT. As protein: CASSPGSGELFF.

This clone came up a few times. The chain is built from TRBV4-1 and TRBJ1-6; 7 nucleotides agree with TRBD1. Unmatched junction bases numbered 10, after V lost 2 bases and J lost 6 bases. The CDR3 spans 17 residues. CDR1 and CDR2 (germline): MGHRA, YSYEKL. CDR3: CASSQIFRQGGNSPLHF. The CDR3 coding sequence is TGCGCCAGCAGCCAAATTTTCCGACAGGGAGGTAATTCACCCCTCCACTTT.

V and J are TRBV19 and TRBJ1-4; 9 nucleotides align to TRBD1. The CDR3 has 14 residues. The germline V gene encodes CDR1 LNHDA and CDR2 SQIVND (reference sequence). The V gene end was trimmed by 7 bases and the J gene end by 4 bases; junction bases not matched to a gene: 4. The CDR3 spells CASTRDRVNEKLFF. DNA for the CDR3: TGTGCCAGTACCCGGGACAGGGTTAATGAAAAACTGTTTTTT.

The chain links TRBV5-1 to TRBJ1-2; 11 nucleotides match TRBD1. The J segment lost 8 bases and the V segment lost 7 bases, leaving 10 bases of the junction unmatched. Germline V gene data show CDR1 as SGHRS and CDR2 as YFSETQ. The CDR3 totals 14 residues. CDR3 nucleotides: TGCGCCAGCCGTCAGGGACAGGGGGTCGGCGGCTACACCTTC. Protein: CASRQGQGVGGYTF.

The chain uses TRBV10-3 and TRBJ1-1; no clear D. Trimming cost V 7 bases and J 1 base, with 13 bases left between them. The CDR3 is 14 amino acids. Germline CDR1 and CDR2: ENHRY and SYGVKD. The CDR3 loop is CAIKSPPGNTEAFF. CDR3 nucleotide sequence: TGTGCCATCAAATCTCCCCCGGGGAACACTGAAGCTTTCTTT.

This rearrangement joins TRBV3-1 (or the pseudogene TRBV3-2) to TRBJ2-1, with TRBD2 as a possible D gene (6 bases). The CDR3 consists of 12 residues. The germline CDR1 and CDR2 sequences are LGHDT and YNNKEL (reference sequence). Trimming removed 4 bases at V and 10 bases at J, with 11 bases between. In nucleotides, the CDR3 is TGTGCCAGCAGCCGGCTCGGGAGAGAGCAGTTCTTC. As protein: CASSRLGREQFF.

The chain employs TRBV11-1 and TRBJ2-5; D uncertain. The CDR3 has 13 residues. The V end lost 1 base, the J end lost 5 bases, and 8 bases lay between the germline ends. The germline V gene encodes CDR1 SGHAT and CDR2 FQDESV (reference sequence). This CDR3 is CASSLGVSETQYF. CDR3 nucleotides: TGTGCCAGCAGCTTAGGAGTGAGCGAGACCCAGTACTTC.

The genes are TRBV15 and TRBJ2-3; 8 bases match TRBD2. Germline-derived CDR1 and CDR2 are LNHNV and YYDKDF (reference sequence). Trimming at V came to 1 base and at J to 4 bases, leaving 4 bases not matched to a gene. This CDR3 is built from 15 residues. CDR3 in DNA: TGTGCCACCAGCAGAGCGGGAGGGATGGCAGATACGCAGTATTTT. It specifies CATSRAGGMADTQYF.

This rearrangement joins TRBV2 to TRBJ1-1, with D tentatively TRBD1 (5 bases). The V and J ends lost 6 bases and 3 bases respectively, with 11 bases between them. Per germline, CDR1 SNHLY and CDR2 FYNNEI. This CDR3 comprises 13 residues. The CDR3 protein is CASRFQGDTEAFF. For the CDR3, the DNA is TGTGCCAGCAGATTTCAAGGGGACACTGAAGCTTTCTTT. The full variable domain, with the rest looked up from reference TRBV2 and TRBJ1-1, is EPEVTQTPSHQVTQMGQEVILRCVPISNHLYFYWYRQILGQKVEFLVSFYNNEISEKSEIFDDQFSVERPDGSNFTLKIRSTKLEDSAMYFCASRFQGDTEAFFGQGTRLTVV.

In its sample, this clone was seen once. This rearrangement joins TRBV4-1 to TRBJ2-5; TRBD2 matches 7 bases. The V and J ends lost 0 bases and 1 base, in that order; junction bases with no gene match: 14. CDR3 size: 19 residues. The germline V gene encodes CDR1 MGHRA and CDR2 YSYEKL. The CDR3 DNA sequence: TGCGCCAGCAGCCAAGATACCCGCAACCGAGGACTAGGCCAAGAGACCCAGTACTTC. Protein product: CASSQDTRNRGLGQETQYF.

The rearrangement links TRBV3-1 (or the pseudogene TRBV3-2) to TRBJ1-3; D is unresolved. V dropped 3 bases and J dropped 3 bases, with 12 bases sitting between them. CDR1 and CDR2 from the germline V gene are LGHDT and YNNKEL (reference sequence). The CDR3 is 15 residues long. The DNA for the CDR3 is TGTGCCAGCAGCCACGTCGGGTCTGGTGGAAACACCATATATTTT. This encodes CASSHVGSGGNTIYF.

The chain carries TRBV7-2 and TRBJ1-2; TRBD1 matches 7 bases. Germline lookup yields CDR1 SGHTA and CDR2 FQGNSA. With 0 bases clipped from V and 7 bases from J, the junction kept 5 bases outside the gene matches. There are 14 residues in the CDR3. This chain's CDR3 is CASSLAGGVTGYTF. The CDR3 DNA follows: TGTGCCAGCAGCTTAGCAGGGGGCGTTACTGGCTACACCTTC.

The rearrangement uses TRBV5-5 and TRBJ1-5; D call uncertain. Germline values: CDR1 SGHKS, CDR2 YYEKEE (reference sequence). This CDR3 region has 16 residues. Trimming cost V 0 bases and J 4 bases, with 14 bases left between them. For the CDR3, the DNA is TGTGCCAGCAGCTTGGTCGTTTCCGGGATGAATCAGCCCCAGCATTTT. Its protein is CASSLVVSGMNQPQHF.

This chain connects TRBV2 to TRBJ1-3; 10 nucleotides line up with TRBD1. The J segment lost 0 bases and the V segment lost 4 bases, leaving 6 bases of the junction unmatched. The CDR3 totals 17 residues. CDR1 and CDR2 from the germline V gene are SNHLY and FYNNEI. The CDR3 protein is CASSAGTGAPSGNTIYF. The CDR3 bases are TGTGCCAGCAGTGCGGGGACAGGGGCTCCCTCTGGAAACACCATATATTTT.

This clone appeared a single time. This chain links TRBV30 with TRBJ1-5; TRBD1 is a possible D gene (6 bases). Germline V CDR1 and CDR2: GTSNPN, SVGIG (reference sequence). The CDR3 extends over 14 amino acids. Trimming stripped 5 bases from V and 5 bases from J, with 16 bases between. CDR3 DNA: TGTGCCTGGGACAGGTTTCGTGGAGATCAGCCCCAGCATTTT. Its translation is CAWDRFRGDQPQHF.

The V gene is TRBV19, the J gene TRBJ1-4, with 7 nucleotides matching TRBD1. This CDR3 spans 15 amino acids. V shed 4 bases and J 5 bases; nucleotides not matched to a gene: 7. Looked up from germline, CDR1 is LNHDA and CDR2 is SQIVND (reference sequence). CDR3 in amino acids: CASSTLDRKNEKLFF. In DNA, the CDR3 is TGTGCCAGTAGTACTTTGGACAGGAAAAATGAAAAACTGTTTTTT.